This T cell receptor beta chain came from a study of blood T cell repertoires in COVID-19. Study as a whole: The United States, Italy and Spain were the sources of the acute and convalescent COVID-19 samples. T cells, B-cell-depleted T cells, or PBMCs provided the cDNA or gDNA that served as material.

Per germline, CDR1 SNHLY and CDR2 FYNNEI. V lost 1 base, J lost 10 bases, and 11 bases lay in between. This CDR3 has 14 residues. TCRdb's table, derived via immunoSEQ multiplex PCR, lists solely in-frame clones and lacks some. The sample lists about 130,000 clones, 70% to 80% occurring once. V and J are TRBV2 and TRBJ1-6; no clear D. This clonotype was sampled from a woman aged 70-85 years with COVID-19, enrolled during active disease. The sequenced sample was peripheral blood. CDR3 coding DNA: TGTGCCAGCAGTGAAGGGGGAGTTGGGTCACCCCTCCACTTT. Residues: CASSEGGVGSPLHF.